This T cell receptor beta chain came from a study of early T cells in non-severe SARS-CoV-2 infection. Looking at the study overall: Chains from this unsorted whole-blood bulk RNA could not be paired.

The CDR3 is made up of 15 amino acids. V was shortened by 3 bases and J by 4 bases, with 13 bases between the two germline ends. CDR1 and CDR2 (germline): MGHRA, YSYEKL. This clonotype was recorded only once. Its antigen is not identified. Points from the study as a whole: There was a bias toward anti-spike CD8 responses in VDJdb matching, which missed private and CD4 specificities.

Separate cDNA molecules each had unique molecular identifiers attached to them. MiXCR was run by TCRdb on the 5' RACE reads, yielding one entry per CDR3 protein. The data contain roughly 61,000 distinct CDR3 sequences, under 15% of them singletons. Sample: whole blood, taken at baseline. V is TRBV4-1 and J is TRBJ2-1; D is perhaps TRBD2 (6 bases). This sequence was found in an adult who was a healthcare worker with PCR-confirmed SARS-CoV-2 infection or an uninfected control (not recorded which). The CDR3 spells CASSQNGGPYNEQFF. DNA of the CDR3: TGCGCCAGCAGCCAGAACGGGGGACCATACAATGAGCAGTTCTTC.